The 4 T cell receptor beta chains below all came from one sample that was sequenced in a study of blood T cell repertoires in COVID-19. Some clones are missing from TCRdb's copy, which holds only in-frame ones; the method was immunoSEQ multiplex PCR. The sample has 140,000 to 150,000 clones, around 86% seen once; the top ten hold about 4.5%. Sequencing input: PBMCs or T cells enriched from blood (not recorded which). These receptors were obtained from a man in his fifties or sixties who had recovered from COVID-19.

The rearrangement joins TRBV3-1 (or the pseudogene TRBV3-2) to TRBJ2-3, with 11 bases that match TRBD2. The CDR3 totals 19 residues. V lost 0 bases and J lost 3; bases outside the gene matches: 11. Germline values: CDR1 LGHDT, CDR2 YNNKEL (reference sequence). The CDR3 DNA reads TGTGCCAGCAGCCAAGAAGGGCTAGCGGGAGGTAGGGAGACAGATACGCAGTATTTT. Protein sequence: CASSQEGLAGGRETDTQYF.

J is TRBJ1-2 and V is TRBV12-3 or TRBV12-4, with D unresolved. CDR3 size: 13 residues. Trimming removed 1 base at V and 4 bases at J, with 7 bases between. The CDR3 DNA follows: TGTGCCAGCAGTTTAGGGGCAGGCTATGGCTACACCTTC. Protein product: CASSLGAGYGYTF.

The chain combines TRBV30 with TRBJ1-2; D is uncertain. The CDR3 is made up of 14 amino acids. Trimming removed 0 bases from V and 7 bases from J, with 15 bases in between. Looked up from germline, CDR1 is GTSNPN and CDR2 is SVGIG (reference sequence). DNA of the CDR3: TGTGCCTGGAGTGTTCACGCGACAAGTCGTGGCTACACCTTC. Its translation: CAWSVHATSRGYTF.

This chain links TRBV12-3 or TRBV12-4 with TRBJ2-7; 8 bases are shared with TRBD1. This CDR3 is built from 12 residues. The junction had 7 bases not matched to a gene; V was cut back by 6 bases and J by 9 bases. The CDR3 spells CASRRDRGRQYV. CDR3 coding DNA: TGTGCCAGCAGACGAGACAGGGGACGGCAGTACGTC.